This TCR beta chain appears in the sequencing data of a study of PD-1 blockade in classical Hodgkin lymphoma. General study results and limits: CD4+ but not CD8+ TCR diversity rose significantly by C4D1.

No patient escaped relapse after autologous stem cell transplantation, and brentuximab vedotin exposure varied. To note about this clone: Its antigen is not known.

The method was immunoSEQ multiplex PCR; TCRdb's version includes in-frame clones alone and lacks a portion of them. This table holds about 40,000 clones, over 70% found once. V was trimmed by 3 bases and J by 5 bases, leaving 10 bases between them. This CDR3 contains 13 residues. Germline CDR1 is ENHRY and CDR2 is SYGVKD. The chain is built from TRBV10-3 and TRBJ2-5, with D uncertain. The TCR comes from a human donor with classical Hodgkin lymphoma. Sample: peripheral blood mononuclear cells (PBMCs), taken at baseline. The CDR3 protein is CAISERERETQYF. The CDR3 coding sequence is TGTGCCATCAGTGAAAGGGAACGGGAGACCCAGTACTTC.